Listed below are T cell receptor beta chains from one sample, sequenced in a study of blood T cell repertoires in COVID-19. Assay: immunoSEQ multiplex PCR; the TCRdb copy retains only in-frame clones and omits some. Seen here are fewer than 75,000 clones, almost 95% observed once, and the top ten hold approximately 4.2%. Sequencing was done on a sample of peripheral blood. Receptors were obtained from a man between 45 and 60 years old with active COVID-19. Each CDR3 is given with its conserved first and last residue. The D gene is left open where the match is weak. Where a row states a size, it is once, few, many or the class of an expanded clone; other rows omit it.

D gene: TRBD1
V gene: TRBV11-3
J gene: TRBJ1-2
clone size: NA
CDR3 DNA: TGTGCCAGCAGCCCAACAGGGGGCGGAAACTATGGCTACACCTTC
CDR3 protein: CASSPTGGGNYGYTF

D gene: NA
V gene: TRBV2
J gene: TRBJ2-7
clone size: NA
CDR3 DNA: TGTGCCAGCAGATCGACTAGGTTAAATCCCTACGAGCAGTACTTC
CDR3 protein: CASRSTRLNPYEQYF

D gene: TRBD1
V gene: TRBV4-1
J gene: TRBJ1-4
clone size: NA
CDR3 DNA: TGCGCCAGCAGCCAAGTTGGGTCTTGGACAGGGAGGGAAAAACTGTTTTTT
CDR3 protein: CASSQVGSWTGREKLFF

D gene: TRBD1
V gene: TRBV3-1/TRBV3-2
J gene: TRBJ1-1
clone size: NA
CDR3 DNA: TGTGCCAGCAGCCCCAGACAGGGTGACACTGAAGCTTTCTTT
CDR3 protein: CASSPRQGDTEAFF

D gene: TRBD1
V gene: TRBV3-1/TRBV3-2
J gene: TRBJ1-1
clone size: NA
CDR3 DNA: TGTGCCAGCAGCCGCGGGACAGGGGATGTCGGTACTGAAGCTTTCTTT
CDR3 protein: CASSRGTGDVGTEAFF

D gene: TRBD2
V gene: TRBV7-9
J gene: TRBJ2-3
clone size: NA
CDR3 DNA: TGTGCCAGCAGCTTCTCGGGGGGTGACGATACGCAGTATTTT
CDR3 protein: CASSFSGGDDTQYF

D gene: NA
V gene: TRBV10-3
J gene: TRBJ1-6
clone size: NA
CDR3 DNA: TGTGCCATCAGTGAGTCGGGAGAGAATTCACCCCTCCACTTT
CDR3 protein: CAISESGENSPLHF

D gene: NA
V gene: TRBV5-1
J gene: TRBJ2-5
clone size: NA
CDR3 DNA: TGCGCCAGCAGCTTGGATGTTGCCGGGGTCCCCCAAGAGACCCAGTACTTC
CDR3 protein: CASSLDVAGVPQETQYF

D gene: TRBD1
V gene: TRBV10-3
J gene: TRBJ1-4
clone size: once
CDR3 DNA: TGTGCCATCAGCGCTGACAGGGGCCCAAGTGAAAAACTGTTTTTT
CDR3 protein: CAISADRGPSEKLFF

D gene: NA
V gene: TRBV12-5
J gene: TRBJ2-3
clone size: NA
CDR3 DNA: TGTGCTAGTGGTTTTACGGGGGGCAAAACAGATACGCAGTATTTT
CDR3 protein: CASGFTGGKTDTQYF

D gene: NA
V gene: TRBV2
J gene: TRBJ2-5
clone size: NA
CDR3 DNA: TGTGCCAGCAGGGGGGGTACCCAGTACTTC
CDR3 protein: CASRGGTQYF

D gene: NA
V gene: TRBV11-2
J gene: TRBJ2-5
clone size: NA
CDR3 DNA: TGTGCCAGCAGCTTAGATATTCGGGAGACCCAGTACTTC
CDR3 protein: CASSLDIRETQYF

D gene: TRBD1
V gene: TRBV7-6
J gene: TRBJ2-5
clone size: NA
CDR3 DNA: TGTGCCAGCAGGCCGGGACAGGAGGGTACCCAGTACTTC
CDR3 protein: CASRPGQEGTQYF

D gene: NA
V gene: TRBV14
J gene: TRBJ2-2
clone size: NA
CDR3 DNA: TGTGCCAGCAGCTCGCGGGGAAACGGGGAGCTGTTTTTT
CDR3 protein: CASSSRGNGELFF

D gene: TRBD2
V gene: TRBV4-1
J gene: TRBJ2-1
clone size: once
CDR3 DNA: TGCGCCAGCAGCCAAGGGCGGGAGGCCGTAAACAATGAGCAGTTCTTC
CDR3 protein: CASSQGREAVNNEQFF

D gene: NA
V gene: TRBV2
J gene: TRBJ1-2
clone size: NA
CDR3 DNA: TGTGCCAGCAATCGGGGGTTTGGCTATGGCTACACCTTC
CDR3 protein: CASNRGFGYGYTF

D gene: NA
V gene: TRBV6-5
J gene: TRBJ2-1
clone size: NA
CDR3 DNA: TGTGCCAGCAGTTACTCGATGACAAATATACACAATGAGCAGTTCTTC
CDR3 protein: CASSYSMTNIHNEQFF

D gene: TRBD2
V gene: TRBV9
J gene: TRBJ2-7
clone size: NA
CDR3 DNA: TGTGCCAGCAGCGCCCGGGGGGGCTACGAGCAGTACTTC
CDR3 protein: CASSARGGYEQYF

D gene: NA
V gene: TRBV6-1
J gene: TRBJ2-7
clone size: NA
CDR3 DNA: TGTGCCAGCAGTGAAGGACTACCTAGCTCCTACGAGCAGTACTTC
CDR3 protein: CASSEGLPSSYEQYF

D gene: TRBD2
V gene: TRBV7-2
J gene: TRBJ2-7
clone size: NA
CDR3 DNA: TGTGCCAGCAGCTTGGGTAGCGGGTTCTCCTACGAGCAGTACTTC
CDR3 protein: CASSLGSGFSYEQYF

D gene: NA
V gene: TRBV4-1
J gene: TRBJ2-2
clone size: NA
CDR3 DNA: TGCGCCAGCAGCCAAGCGGTCAGGGTCACCGGGGAGCTGTTTTTT
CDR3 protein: CASSQAVRVTGELFF

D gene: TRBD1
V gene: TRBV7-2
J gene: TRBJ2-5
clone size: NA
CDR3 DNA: TGTGCCAGCAGCTCAATTCCGGGACAGGGGGAAGGGACCCAGTACTTC
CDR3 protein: CASSSIPGQGEGTQYF

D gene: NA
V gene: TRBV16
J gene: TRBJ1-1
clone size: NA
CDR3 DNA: TGTGCCAGCAGCCAATCTAACAGGGTAAACACTGAAGCTTTCTTT
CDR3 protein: CASSQSNRVNTEAFF

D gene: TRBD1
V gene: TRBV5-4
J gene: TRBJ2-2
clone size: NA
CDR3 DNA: TGTGCCAGCAGCTCGACAGGGTCGGACACCGGGGAGCTGTTTTTT
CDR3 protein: CASSSTGSDTGELFF

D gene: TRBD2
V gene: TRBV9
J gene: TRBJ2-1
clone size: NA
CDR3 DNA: TGTGCCAGCAGCTTAGCTAGCGGGGGGTACAATGAGCAGTTCTTC
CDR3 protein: CASSLASGGYNEQFF

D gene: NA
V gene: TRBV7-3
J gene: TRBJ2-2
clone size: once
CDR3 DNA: TGTGCCAGCAGCTCCCAGGGACTCCCCGGGGAGCTGTTTTTT
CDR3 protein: CASSSQGLPGELFF

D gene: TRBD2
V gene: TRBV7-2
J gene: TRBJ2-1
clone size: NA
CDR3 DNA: TGTGCCAGCAGCTTCCAGCGGGGGACCACCGGTGAGCAGTTCTTC
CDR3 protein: CASSFQRGTTGEQFF

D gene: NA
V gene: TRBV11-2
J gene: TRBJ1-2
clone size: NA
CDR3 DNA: TGTGCCAGCAGCTTCGGGGTACGTGGCTACACCTTC
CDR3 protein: CASSFGVRGYTF

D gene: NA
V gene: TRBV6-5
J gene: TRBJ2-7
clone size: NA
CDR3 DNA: TGTGCCACCATGGGACTGTCCTACGAGCAGTACTTC
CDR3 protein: CATMGLSYEQYF

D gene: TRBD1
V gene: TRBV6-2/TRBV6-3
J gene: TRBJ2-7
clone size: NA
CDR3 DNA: TGTGCCAGCAGTGGGACAGCACCCTACGAGCAGTACTTC
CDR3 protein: CASSGTAPYEQYF

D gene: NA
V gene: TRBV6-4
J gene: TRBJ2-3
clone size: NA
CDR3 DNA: TGTGCCAGCAGTGTACGAGGGACAGATACGCAGTATTTT
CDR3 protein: CASSVRGTDTQYF

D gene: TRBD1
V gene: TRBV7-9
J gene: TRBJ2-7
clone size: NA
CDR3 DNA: TGTGCCAGCAGTCTGGGATTTACAGGGGATCCCTACGAGCAGTACTTC
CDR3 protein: CASSLGFTGDPYEQYF

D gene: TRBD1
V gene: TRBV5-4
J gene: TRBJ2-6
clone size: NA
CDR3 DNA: TGTGCCAGCAGCCCTTTGACAGGGAACGTCCTGACTTTC
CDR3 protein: CASSPLTGNVLTF

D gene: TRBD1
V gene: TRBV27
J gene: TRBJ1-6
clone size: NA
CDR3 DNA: TGTGCCAGCAGCGAACAAACAAGGGGACAGGTAGAGGCTCTCCCACCCCTCCACTTT
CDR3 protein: CASSEQTRGQVEALPPLHF

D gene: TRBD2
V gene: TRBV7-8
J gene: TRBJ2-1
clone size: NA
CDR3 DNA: TGTGCCAGCAGCTTCAGGACTAGCGGGGTTGGTGAGCAGTTCTTC
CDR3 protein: CASSFRTSGVGEQFF

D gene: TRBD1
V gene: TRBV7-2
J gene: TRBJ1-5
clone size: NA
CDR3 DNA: TGTGCCAGCAGCGCCGACAGGGTAGCCCAGCATTTT
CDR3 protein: CASSADRVAQHF

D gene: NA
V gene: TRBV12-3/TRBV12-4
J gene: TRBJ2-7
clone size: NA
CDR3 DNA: TGTGCCAGCAGTTTATTTACCTACGAGCAGTACTTC
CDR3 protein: CASSLFTYEQYF

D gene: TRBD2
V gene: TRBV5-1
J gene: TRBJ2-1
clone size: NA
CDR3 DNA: TGCGCCAGCAGCTTGGGGACCGGGACTAGCGGGACTCGTCCCTACAATGAGCAGTTCTTC
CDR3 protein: CASSLGTGTSGTRPYNEQFF

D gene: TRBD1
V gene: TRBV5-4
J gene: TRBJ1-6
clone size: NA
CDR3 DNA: TGTGCCAGCAGCAAGGGGGACAGCTCCTATAATTCACCCCTCCACTTT
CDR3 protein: CASSKGDSSYNSPLHF

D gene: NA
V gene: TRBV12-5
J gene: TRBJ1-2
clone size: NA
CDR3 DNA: TGTGCTAGTGGTTTGGTACTAGATAGCGGCTACACCTTC
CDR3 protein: CASGLVLDSGYTF

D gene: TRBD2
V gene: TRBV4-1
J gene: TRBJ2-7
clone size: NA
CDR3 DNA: TGCGCCAGCAGCCAAGTCTGGCGGGGGGACAACTACGAGCAGTACTTC
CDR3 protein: CASSQVWRGDNYEQYF

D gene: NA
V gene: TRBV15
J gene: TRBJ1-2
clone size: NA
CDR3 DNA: TGTGCCACCAGCCCGCGACAGATTAACTATGGCTACACCTTC
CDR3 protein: CATSPRQINYGYTF

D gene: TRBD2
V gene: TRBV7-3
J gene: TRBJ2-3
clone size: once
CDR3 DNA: TGTGCCAGCAGCAACCCGAGACTAGCGGGGGGGGCTACGCAGTATTTT
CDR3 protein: CASSNPRLAGGATQYF

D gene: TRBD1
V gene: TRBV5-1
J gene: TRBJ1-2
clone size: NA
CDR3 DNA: TGCGCCAGCAGCTTATCAGGGGGCGACTATGGCTACACCTTC
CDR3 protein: CASSLSGGDYGYTF

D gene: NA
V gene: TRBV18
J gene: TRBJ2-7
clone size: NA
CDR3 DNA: TGTGCCACCTCAGGCGAGGTCCGACGGTACGAGCAGTACTTC
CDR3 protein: CATSGEVRRYEQYF

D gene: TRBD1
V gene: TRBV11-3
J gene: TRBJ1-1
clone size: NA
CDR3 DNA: TGTGCCAGCAGCCCCCGGGGACAGCTGAACACTGAAGCTTTCTTT
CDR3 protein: CASSPRGQLNTEAFF

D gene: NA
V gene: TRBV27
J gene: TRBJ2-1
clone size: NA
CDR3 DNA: TGTGCCAGCAAGTTGAGCTCCTACAATGAGCAGTTCTTC
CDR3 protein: CASKLSSYNEQFF

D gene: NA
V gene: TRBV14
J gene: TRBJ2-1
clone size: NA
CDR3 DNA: TGTGCCAGCAGCCCCTTTGGTGAACAGGACTACAATGAGCAGTTCTTC
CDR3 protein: CASSPFGEQDYNEQFF

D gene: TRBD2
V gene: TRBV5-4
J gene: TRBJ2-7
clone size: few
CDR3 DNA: TGTGCCAGCAGCTTAAGCGGGATAGGCGAGCAGTACTTC
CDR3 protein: CASSLSGIGEQYF